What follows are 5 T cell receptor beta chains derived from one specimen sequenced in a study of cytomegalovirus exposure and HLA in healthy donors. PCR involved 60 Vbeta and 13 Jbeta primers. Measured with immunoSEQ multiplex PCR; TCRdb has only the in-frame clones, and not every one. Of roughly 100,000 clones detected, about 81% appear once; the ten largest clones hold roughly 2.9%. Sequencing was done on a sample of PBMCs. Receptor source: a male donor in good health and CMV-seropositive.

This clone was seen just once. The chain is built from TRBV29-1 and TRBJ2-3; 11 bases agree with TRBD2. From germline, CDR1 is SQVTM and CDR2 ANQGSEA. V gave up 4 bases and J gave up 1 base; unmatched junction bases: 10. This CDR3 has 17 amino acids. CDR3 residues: CSVVRIAGGLGTDTQYF. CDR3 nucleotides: TGCAGCGTTGTTCGCATAGCGGGGGGGCTTGGCACAGATACGCAGTATTTT.

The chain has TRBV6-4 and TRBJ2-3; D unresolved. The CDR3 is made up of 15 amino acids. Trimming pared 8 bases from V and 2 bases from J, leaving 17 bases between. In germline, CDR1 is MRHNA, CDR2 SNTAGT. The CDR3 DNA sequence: TGTGCCAGCGCTGTCCGAGGCGGATCCACAGATACGCAGTATTTT. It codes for CASAVRGGSTDTQYF.

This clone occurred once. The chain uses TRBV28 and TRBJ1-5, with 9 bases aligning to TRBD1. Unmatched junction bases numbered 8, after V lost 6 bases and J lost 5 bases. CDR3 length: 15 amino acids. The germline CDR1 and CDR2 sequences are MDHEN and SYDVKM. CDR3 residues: CASRPQDRGYQPQHF. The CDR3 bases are TGTGCCAGCAGACCGCAGGACAGGGGATATCAGCCCCAGCATTTT.

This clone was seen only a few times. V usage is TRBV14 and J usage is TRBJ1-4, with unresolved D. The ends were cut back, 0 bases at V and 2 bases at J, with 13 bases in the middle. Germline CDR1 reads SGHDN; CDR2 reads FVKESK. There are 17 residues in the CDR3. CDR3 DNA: TGTGCCAGCAGCCAAGACTTCCGATCCGGGACTAATGAAAAACTGTTTTTT. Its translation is CASSQDFRSGTNEKLFF.

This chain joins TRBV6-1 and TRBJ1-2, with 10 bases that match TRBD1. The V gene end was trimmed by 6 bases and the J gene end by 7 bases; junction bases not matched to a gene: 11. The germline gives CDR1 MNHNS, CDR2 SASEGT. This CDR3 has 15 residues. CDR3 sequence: CASSVRQGATLGYTF. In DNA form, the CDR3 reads TGTGCCAGCAGCGTTCGACAGGGGGCTACGCTTGGCTACACCTTC.